This T cell receptor (beta chain) stems from a study of radiotherapy plus CTLA-4 blockade in lung cancer. Overall study results and limits: Strongest reported response predictors: early blood clone changes and post-radiation interferon-beta. Among blood TCR repertoires after radiotherapy plus ipilimumab, tumor-derived clones expanded.

Notes on this clone: Its antigen is not identified.

Using immunoSEQ multiplex PCR, the repertoire was profiled, and TCRdb retains in-frame clones only, with some absent. The table has nearly 15,000 clones, roughly two thirds seen once. CDR3 length: 18 amino acids. Trimming shortened V by 1 base and J by 2 bases, and 18 bases separated the two germline ends. Germline CDR1 and CDR2: SGHDN and FVKESK. The clonotype was recovered from a human donor with non-small cell lung cancer whose response to radiotherapy plus ipilimumab could not be evaluated. This sequence joins TRBV14 and TRBJ1-3; D call uncertain. Specimen: peripheral blood, collected from a patient treated with radiotherapy plus ipilimumab. CDR3 sequence reads: CASSQVASWSTPGNTIYF. For the CDR3, the DNA is TGTGCCAGCAGCCAAGTAGCTTCCTGGTCCACCCCTGGAAACACCATATATTTT.